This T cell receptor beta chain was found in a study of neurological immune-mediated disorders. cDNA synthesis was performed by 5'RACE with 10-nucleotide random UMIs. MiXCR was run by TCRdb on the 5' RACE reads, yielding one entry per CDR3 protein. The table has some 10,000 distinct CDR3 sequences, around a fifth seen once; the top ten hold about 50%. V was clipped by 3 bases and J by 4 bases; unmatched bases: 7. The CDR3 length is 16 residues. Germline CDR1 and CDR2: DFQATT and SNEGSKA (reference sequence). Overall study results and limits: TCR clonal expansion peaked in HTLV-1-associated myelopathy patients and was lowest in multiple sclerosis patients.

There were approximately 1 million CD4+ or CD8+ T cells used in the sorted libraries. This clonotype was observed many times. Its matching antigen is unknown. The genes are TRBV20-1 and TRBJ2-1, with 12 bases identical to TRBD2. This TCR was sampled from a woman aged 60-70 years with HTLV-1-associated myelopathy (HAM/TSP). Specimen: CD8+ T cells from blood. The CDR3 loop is CSASPTSGGSYNEQFF. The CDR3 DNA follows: TGCAGTGCTAGCCCGACTAGCGGGGGCAGTTACAATGAGCAGTTCTTC.